This paragraph reports one T cell receptor (beta chain). The antigen is not known. The sample comes from a study of OX40 agonist ivuxolimab in advanced cancers. As for the study in general: At doses from 0.01 to 10 mg/kg, patients were given intravenous ivuxolimab every 2 weeks. Under the entry rules, prior anti-PD-1, anti-PD-L1 or anti-CTLA-4 therapy was allowed, and around 36% had some.

Autoimmune disease history or systemic immunosuppression led to patient exclusion. CDR1 SGHDT and CDR2 YYEEEE come from the germline V gene. CDR3 length: 14 residues. V dropped 7 bases and J dropped 7; count of bases not matched to a gene: 9. Only in-frame clones appear in the TCRdb table, and some are missing; sequencing was by immunoSEQ multiplex PCR. The table lists 80,000 or so clones, approximately 92% of them singletons. Study-level results: Doses of 0.1 to 3.0 mg/kg were accompanied by clonal expansion of CD4+ and CD8+ blood T cells by week 6.

Specimen: CD4+ or CD8+ T cells sorted from blood, collected in a trial of the OX40 agonist ivuxolimab. This rearrangement joins TRBV5-6 to TRBJ2-1, with TRBD2 identical over 9 bases. This receptor was obtained from an adult with an advanced solid tumor such as melanoma, head and neck, liver or kidney cancer. The CDR3, as DNA: TGTGCCAGCCGAGAGACTAGCGGAAAGAATGAGCAGTTCTTC. Its protein is CASRETSGKNEQFF.